This T cell receptor (beta chain) is drawn from a study of shared clonotypes between healthy human individuals. Study-level findings and limits: Clonotype sharing across donors was expected to vary with sequencing depth.

Germline CDR1 is SGHVS and CDR2 is FQNEAQ. There are 15 residues in the CDR3. TCRdb keeps only in-frame clones here, not all; method: immunoSEQ multiplex PCR. The sample records under 650,000 clones, around 96% being singletons. From CD4+ cells came CD45RA+ naive and CD45RA-negative memory subsets. Comments on this clone: Antigen unknown.

The source material was naive CD4+ T cells sorted from blood. Described subset: CD45RA+ positively selected. This chain joins TRBV7-8 and TRBJ2-5, with unresolved D. Gene TRBJ2-7 matches the end of the DNA better, so the J call may be wrong. This clonotype was sampled from a woman in her 30s in good health. CDR3 nucleotide sequence: TGTGCCAGCAGCTTATCTGCCGGTGAATTGTACGAGCAGTACTTC. This translates into CASSLSAGELYEQYF.